The clone carrying this T cell receptor (beta chain) was seen a few times. Its target is not known. This entry belongs to a study of identical twins. Findings and caveats of the study: There is a chance that invariant MAIT and iNKT cells partially muddied zero-insertion analyses. The same donors were not followed; conclusions instead depended on cross-sectional statistical analysis. Out-of-frame alpha sequences common to twins exhibited a surplus of low generation probability. Out-of-frame TCR alpha sharing in monozygotic twins exceeded recombination model predictions.

TCRdb fed the 5' RACE reads into MiXCR, producing one record per CDR3 protein. This table holds 350,000 to 600,000 distinct CDR3 sequences, approximately 15% found once. The same sample was also studied in work on yellow fever vaccine responses in identical twins.

The sequence came from a woman aged 18-29 years in good health. The source material was CD4+ T cells sorted from blood.

The CDR3 sequence: CSGTQGPDTQYF. CDR3 sequence (DNA): TGCAGTGGGACACAGGGGCCCGATACGCAGTATTTT. The V gene is TRBV20-1, the J gene TRBJ2-3; 7 nucleotides match TRBD1. CDR1 is DFQATT, CDR2 SNEGSKA, per germline (reference sequence). Unmatched junction bases numbered 7, after V lost 7 bases and J lost 6 bases. The CDR3 runs 12 residues.